This paragraph reports one T cell receptor beta chain. The sample carries other DNA sequences with the same CDR3. The sample belongs to a study of blood T cell repertoires in COVID-19. The overall study: In each case, the material was cDNA or gDNA derived from T cells, B-cell-depleted T cells, or PBMCs.

V shed 2 bases and J shed 5 bases, with 13 bases lying between them. Germline loops: CDR1 SGHRS, CDR2 YFSETQ. CDR3 length: 14 residues. In the study's own analysis: Estimated nucleated cell counts came from reference gene primer amplification. Data came from immunoSEQ multiplex PCR; TCRdb stores just in-frame clones and leaves some out. D and trimming were read from the DNA, whereas the V and J calls and clone size are those reported in that table. The sample holds roughly 300,000 clones, roughly 86% seen once. J is TRBJ1-1 and V is TRBV5-1, with TRBD1 as a possible D gene (6 bases). Input material: peripheral blood. This sequence was found in a woman aged 25 to 39 with COVID-19, enrolled during active disease. CDR3 region: CASSLRGARTEAFF. CDR3 DNA sequence: TGCGCCAGCAGCTTACGGGGGGCGCGAACTGAAGCTTTCTTT.